This record covers a single T cell receptor beta chain. Its target is not known. This record belongs to a study of shared clonotypes between healthy human individuals. General observations from the study: Naive subsets generally exceeded memory subsets in estimated richness.

The CDR3 length is 15 residues. The V gene's germline CDR1 is SGHNT and CDR2 YYREEE (reference sequence). Trimming stripped 3 bases from V and 2 bases from J, with 14 bases between. Some 30,000 T cell genomes, or approximately 190 ng DNA, went into the sorted-subset replicate PCRs. Data came from immunoSEQ multiplex PCR; TCRdb stores just in-frame clones and leaves some out. Of approximately 2.3 million clones listed, more than 80% were seen once; the top ten hold roughly 0.36%. V gene TRBV5-4 combines with J gene TRBJ2-5, with a possible D match to TRBD1 (7 bases). This sequence originates from a man between 18 and 29 years old in good health. Some clones in this sample may be carry-over from other donors' samples. Sequenced: naive CD4+ T cells from PBMCs. Sample subset: CD45RA+ positively selected. As DNA, the CDR3 is TGTGCCAGCAGCTCCAAGACAGGGAGGCAAGAGACCCAGTACTTC. It encodes CASSSKTGRQETQYF.